Each of the 21 T cell receptor beta chains below was sequenced from the same sample in a study of blood T cell repertoires in COVID-19. Libraries were prepared by immunoSEQ multiplex PCR; TCRdb keeps only in-frame clonotypes and omits some of them. Here the sample spans about 280,000 clones, 85% being singletons. Material: PBMCs or T cells enriched from blood (not recorded which). These receptors all come from a woman in her forties or fifties who had recovered from COVID-19.

This sequence joins TRBV4-1 and TRBJ1-4; the D gene is possibly TRBD1 (6 bases). The CDR3 has 18 amino acids. Germline V gives CDR1 MGHRA, CDR2 YSYEKL. Deletions cut 2 bases from V and 0 bases from J, with 16 bases between. CDR3 loop: CASSQSRPQGTTNEKLFF. CDR3 nucleotide sequence: TGCGCCAGCAGCCAATCCCGACCCCAGGGGACAACTAATGAAAAACTGTTTTTT.

The V and J genes are TRBV18 and TRBJ1-5; 11 positions match TRBD1. V lost 3 bases to trimming and J lost 4 bases; unmatched junction nucleotides: 5. This CDR3 spans 16 amino acids. Germline CDR1 is KGHSH and CDR2 is LQKENI. DNA of the CDR3: TGTGCCAGCTCACCGTCGGGACAGGGGGATAATCAGCCCCAGCATTTT. Translated, it gives CASSPSGQGDNQPQHF.

CDR3 loop: CASSLLTEINSPLHF. The CDR3 coding sequence is TGTGCCAGCAGTTTATTGACAGAAATTAATTCACCCCTCCACTTT. This chain uses TRBV28 with TRBJ1-6; tentative D call: TRBD1 (5 bases). Germline V lookup: CDR1 MDHEN, CDR2 SYDVKM. The CDR3 runs 15 residues. V was pared by 1 base and J by 6 bases, with 10 bases between.

V and J are TRBV4-3 and TRBJ1-2; unclear D gene. Looked up from germline, CDR1 is LGHNA and CDR2 is YSLEER. The CDR3 is made up of 14 amino acids. The V gene lost 0 bases and the J gene lost 4 bases, with 9 bases spanning the gap. For the CDR3, the DNA is TGCGCCAGCAGCCAAGATCGTGACTTCTATGGCTACACCTTC. Translated: CASSQDRDFYGYTF.

The gene calls are TRBV28 and TRBJ1-5; D is possibly TRBD1 (6 bases). Per germline, CDR1 MDHEN and CDR2 SYDVKM. V was trimmed by 6 bases and J by 2 bases, leaving 14 bases between them. The CDR3 length is 15 residues. CDR3 sequence reads: CASSLTGRGNQPQHF. In DNA, the CDR3 is TGTGCCAGCAGCCTCACAGGGCGAGGCAATCAGCCCCAGCATTTT.

In its sample, this clone was seen once. V usage is TRBV12-3 or TRBV12-4 and J usage is TRBJ1-5, with no clear D. The CDR3 contains 12 residues. V was trimmed by 8 bases and J by 6 bases, leaving 11 bases between them. The CDR3 sequence: CASGSGSQPQHF. The CDR3, as DNA: TGTGCCAGCGGGTCGGGGAGTCAGCCCCAGCATTTT.

CDR3 region: CASSQGAPLHF. The CDR3 DNA reads TGTGCCAGCAGCCAAGGCGCACCCCTCCACTTT. The V gene is TRBV3-1 (or the pseudogene TRBV3-2), the J gene TRBJ1-6; D ambiguous. The V end lost 1 base, the J end lost 11 bases, and 3 bases lay between the germline ends. Germline CDR1 reads LGHDT; CDR2 reads YNNKEL (reference sequence). There are 11 residues in the CDR3.

The V call is TRBV2, the J call TRBJ1-3, with a possible D match to TRBD1 (5 bases). The CDR3 runs to 18 residues. In germline, CDR1 is SNHLY, CDR2 FYNNEI. The V end was cut by 4 bases, the J end by 8 bases, with 27 bases between. The CDR3: CASSGFDGGELLGDTIYF. The CDR3 nucleotides read TGTGCCAGCAGTGGGTTTGATGGGGGGGAGCTCCTAGGAGACACCATATATTTT.

This chain connects TRBV5-1 to TRBJ2-5, with 11 bases matching TRBD1. The CDR3 is made up of 14 amino acids. V lost 4 bases and J lost 5; bases outside the gene matches: 4. From germline, CDR1 is SGHRS and CDR2 YFSETQ. CDR3 bases: TGCGCCAGCAGCCGGACAGGGGGCAGTGAGACCCAGTACTTC. It is translated as CASSRTGGSETQYF.

The chain combines TRBV18 with TRBJ1-1; maybe TRBD1 (5 bases). CDR1 and CDR2 (germline): KGHSH, LQKENI. The V gene lost 8 bases and the J gene lost 1 base, with 14 bases spanning the gap. The CDR3 sequence is 14 residues long. In DNA form, the CDR3 reads TGTGCCAGCCAAGCACAGGCGGAGAACACTGAAGCTTTCTTT. This sequence encodes CASQAQAENTEAFF.

CDR3 DNA sequence: TGTGCCAGCAGCCCCGGACTAGCGGGGGGGAATGAGCAGTTCTTC. It yields the protein CASSPGLAGGNEQFF. This chain uses TRBV7-7 with TRBJ2-1, with 15 positions matching TRBD2. The CDR3 sequence is 15 residues long. With 5 bases clipped from V and 7 bases from J, the junction kept 3 bases outside the gene matches. CDR1 and CDR2 (germline): SSHAT, FNYEAQ (reference sequence).

The CDR3 region is CASKRSDSPLHF. The CDR3, as DNA: TGTGCCAGCAAGCGATCGGATTCACCCCTCCACTTT. This sequence joins TRBV27 and TRBJ1-6; D not certain. The V gene's germline CDR1 is MNHEY and CDR2 SMNVEV (reference sequence). Trimming took off 7 bases at V and 8 bases at J, with 9 bases between the two ends. The CDR3 has 12 amino acids.

The chain is built from TRBV15 and TRBJ1-1; D ambiguous. V shed 7 bases and J shed 8 bases, with 17 bases lying between them. The CDR3 has 13 amino acids. Germline V gives CDR1 LNHNV, CDR2 YYDKDF (reference sequence). The CDR3 spells CATTVRASSEAFF. DNA of the CDR3: TGTGCCACCACCGTGAGAGCCTCGTCCGAAGCTTTCTTT.

This clone occurred once. This chain uses TRBV7-2 with TRBJ2-7, with D perhaps matching TRBD2 (5 bases). Trimming cost V 6 bases and J 2 bases, with 8 bases left between them. Germline CDR1 SGHTA, CDR2 FQGNSA. The CDR3 length is 12 residues. CDR3 sequence reads: CASSPEAYEQYF. The CDR3 nucleotides are TGTGCCAGCAGTCCGGAGGCCTACGAGCAGTACTTC. The full variable domain, rest sourced from reference TRBV7-2 and TRBJ2-7, is GAGVSQSPSNKVTEKGKDVELRCDPISGHTALYWYRQSLGQGLEFLIYFQGNSAPDKSGLPSDRFSAERTGGSVSTLTIQRTQQEDSAVYLCASSPEAYEQYFGPGTRLTVT.

J is TRBJ2-5 and V is TRBV2; possibly TRBD1 for D (6 bases). Germline V gene data show CDR1 as SNHLY and CDR2 as FYNNEI. The CDR3 totals 13 residues. The V end was cut by 8 bases, the J end by 1 base, with 11 bases between. CDR3 bases: TGTGCCAGCCTTACAGGGTTCCAAGAGACCCAGTACTTC. Translated: CASLTGFQETQYF.

This sequence joins TRBV9 and TRBJ1-2, with D possibly matching TRBD1 (6 bases). The CDR3 consists of 13 residues. Per the germline V gene, CDR1 is SGDLS and CDR2 is YYNGEE. V lost 5 bases and J lost 4, with 12 bases in between. CDR3 DNA: TGTGCCAGCAGTATCGGGACACCCTATGGCTACACCTTC. Encoded protein: CASSIGTPYGYTF.

This sequence joins TRBV10-3 and TRBJ2-7, with 7 bases identical to TRBD1. Germline lookup yields CDR1 ENHRY and CDR2 SYGVKD. The CDR3 covers 13 residues. Trimming removed 7 bases from V and 4 bases from J; junction bases left unmatched: 7. As DNA, the CDR3 is TGTGCCATCAATAGGGGGCCTACTTACGAGCAGTACTTC. It codes for CAINRGPTYEQYF.

The V and J genes are TRBV19 and TRBJ2-7, with 8 bases matching TRBD1. This CDR3 region has 14 residues. Germline V gene sequence: CDR1 LNHDA, CDR2 SQIVND (reference sequence). V dropped 1 base and J dropped 3; count of bases not matched to a gene: 2. In DNA form, the CDR3 reads TGTGCCAGTAGTATAGCAACAGGGGGCTACGAGCAGTACTTC. Protein product: CASSIATGGYEQYF.

This sequence joins TRBV7-9 and TRBJ2-1, with 11 positions matching TRBD2. This CDR3 region has 17 residues. The junction had 14 bases not matched to a gene; V was cut back by 4 bases and J by 9 bases. From germline, CDR1 is SEHNR and CDR2 FQNEAQ (reference sequence). The CDR3 DNA reads TGTGCCAGCAGCTGGTCGACTAGCGGGGATTTTGTCGGTGAGCAGTTCTTC. Amino acid sequence: CASSWSTSGDFVGEQFF.

J is TRBJ2-7 and V is TRBV5-1; 8 bases are a match to TRBD1. This CDR3 comprises 15 residues. Trimming removed 2 bases from V and 4 bases from J; junction bases left unmatched: 8. Germline V lookup: CDR1 SGHRS, CDR2 YFSETQ. The CDR3 sequence: CASSFGSGGSYEQYF. The CDR3 region has the DNA TGCGCCAGCAGCTTCGGGTCAGGGGGCAGTTACGAGCAGTACTTC.

DNA of the CDR3: TGTGCCAGCAGCCTCGGACAGGAGGAGCCCCAGCATTTT. Protein product: CASSLGQEEPQHF. This chain uses TRBV7-9 with TRBJ1-5, with 7 bases that match TRBD1. CDR3 length: 13 residues. V trimming: 5 bases; J trimming: 8 bases; junction bases outside the gene matches: 6. Germline values: CDR1 SEHNR, CDR2 FQNEAQ (reference sequence).